These 29 T cell receptor beta chains were sequenced from one sample in a study of T-cell reconstitution after alpha-beta-depleted transplantation in children. Library preparation (for TCRbeta) was performed with unique molecular identifiers. One entry per CDR3 protein results from TCRdb running MiXCR on the PCR reads. The data contain 450,000 to 600,000 distinct CDR3 sequences, about 30% of them singletons. Sequenced here: PBMCs from the stem cell graft donor, sampled from the stem cell graft. The source of these receptors is a human donor who donated a stem cell graft to a child with aplastic anemia.

This CDR3 reads CASSLVVTGQETQYF. CDR3 in DNA: TGCGCCAGCAGCTTGGTAGTCACAGGACAAGAGACCCAGTACTTC. The rearrangement joins TRBV5-1 to TRBJ2-5, with a possible D match to TRBD1 (5 bases). This CDR3 contains 15 residues. Per germline, CDR1 SGHRS and CDR2 YFSETQ. Trimming took 0 bases from V and 2 from J, leaving 11 bases between them.

The V and J genes are TRBV30 and TRBJ1-2; no reliable D call. Germline V gene sequence: CDR1 GTSNPN, CDR2 SVGIG (reference sequence). Trimming took 3 bases from V and 9 from J, leaving 14 bases between them. The CDR3 loop spans 12 amino acids. The CDR3 region has the DNA TGTGCCTGGAGCCCTCTAAGTGGAAGCTACACCTTC. Protein: CAWSPLSGSYTF. Based on the CDR3 plus reference TRBV30 and TRBJ1-2, the full variable domain is SQTIHQWPATLVQPVGSPLSLECTVEGTSNPNLYWYRQAAGRGLQLLFYSVGIGQISSEVPQNLSASRPQDRQFILSSKKLLLSDSGFYLCAWSPLSGSYTFGSGTRLTVV.

The table lists this clonotype with a few counts. This chain links TRBV29-1 with TRBJ1-1; a possible D gene is TRBD1 (5 bases). The CDR3 totals 12 residues. The V gene lost 5 bases and the J gene lost 5 bases, with 12 bases spanning the gap. The germline V gene encodes CDR1 SQVTM and CDR2 ANQGSEA. This CDR3 reads CSVRGVGTEAFF. The CDR3 DNA reads TGCAGCGTTCGAGGGGTTGGGACTGAAGCTTTCTTT.

The V and J genes are TRBV5-6 and TRBJ1-1; D gene unclear. V shed 0 bases and J shed 11 bases, with 14 bases lying between them. Germline-derived CDR1 and CDR2 are SGHDT and YYEEEE. This CDR3 region has 13 residues. The CDR3 loop reads CASSLAGISDAFF. The CDR3 region has the DNA TGTGCCAGCAGCTTGGCGGGCATCTCGGATGCTTTCTTT.

The rearrangement uses TRBV5-5 and TRBJ2-5; D not resolved. V lost 4 bases, J lost 2 bases, and 12 bases lay in between. The length of the CDR3 is 14 residues. Germline assignment: CDR1 SGHKS and CDR2 YYEKEE (reference sequence). CDR3 DNA sequence: TGTGCCAGCAGCCAACCACAGCAACAAGAGACCCAGTACTTC. This translates into CASSQPQQQETQYF. Based on the CDR3 plus reference TRBV5-5 and TRBJ2-5, the full variable domain is DAGVTQSPTHLIKTRGQQVTLRCSPISGHKSVSWYQQVLGQGPQFIFQYYEKEERGRGNFPDRFSARQFPNYSSELNVNALLLGDSALYLCASSQPQQQETQYFGPGTRLLVL.

With respect to this clonotype: The junction shows a germline mismatch at one end, possibly a read error. V is TRBV2 and J is TRBJ2-3; possibly TRBD2 for D (5 bases). Germline loops: CDR1 SNHLY, CDR2 FYNNEI. The CDR3 loop spans 18 amino acids. The CDR3 reads CASSEVSGLGSSTDAQYF. The CDR3 DNA reads as TGTGCCAGCAGTGAAGTTTCTGGACTTGGTTCCTCCACAGATGCGCAGTATTTT.

The gene calls are TRBV9 and TRBJ2-3, with D perhaps TRBD2 (5 bases). Trimming left V 4 bases short and J 2 bases short, with 14 bases between. Looked up from germline, CDR1 is SGDLS and CDR2 is YYNGEE. The CDR3 has 15 amino acids. The CDR3: CASSPDSRDTDTQYF. The CDR3, as DNA: TGTGCCAGCAGCCCGGATTCGAGGGACACAGATACGCAGTATTTT.

The rearrangement uses TRBV6-5 and TRBJ2-1, with TRBD2 as a possible D gene (5 bases). Germline V gene sequence: CDR1 MNHEY, CDR2 SVGAGI. The CDR3 covers 12 residues. V was pared by 5 bases and J by 9 bases, with 11 bases between. The CDR3 loop is CASSTPSGEQFF. The CDR3 DNA follows: TGTGCCAGCAGTACACCGAGCGGTGAGCAGTTCTTC.

In this sample, this clonotype turned up many times. The J gene is TRBJ2-1, the V gene TRBV18, with 9 bases identical to TRBD2. This CDR3 has 15 residues. Germline values: CDR1 KGHSH, CDR2 LQKENI. The ends lost 2 bases at V and 5 bases at J; junction bases unmatched: 4. The CDR3 reads CASSPGSGRHNEQFF. CDR3 coding DNA: TGTGCCAGCTCACCAGGGAGCGGGAGGCACAATGAGCAGTTCTTC.

Only a few counts were recorded for this clonotype. This chain joins TRBV7-3 and TRBJ2-3, with 11 positions matching TRBD2. Trimming cost V 4 bases and J 5 bases; bases outside gene matches: 14. CDR1 and CDR2 (germline): SGHTA, FQGTGA. The CDR3 totals 18 residues. CDR3 DNA: TGTGCCAGCAGCTCCGACCCCCTAGCGGGAGGAGGAGGAGATACGCAGTATTTT. Its protein product is CASSSDPLAGGGGDTQYF.

The chain combines TRBV5-1 with TRBJ1-6; maybe TRBD1 (5 bases). Germline V gives CDR1 SGHRS, CDR2 YFSETQ. Trimming cost V 0 bases and J 9 bases, with 16 bases left between them. The CDR3 is 16 residues long. The CDR3 sequence: CASSLASQGERSPLHF. CDR3 bases: TGCGCCAGCAGCTTGGCCTCCCAGGGCGAACGTTCACCCCTCCACTTT. Full variable domain (rest looked up from reference TRBV5-1 and TRBJ1-6): KAGVTQTPRYLIKTRGQQVTLSCSPISGHRSVSWYQQTPGQGLQFLFEYFSETQRNKGNFPGRFSGRQFSNSRSEMNVSTLELGDSALYLCASSLASQGERSPLHFGNGTRLTVT.

The rearrangement uses TRBV5-4 and TRBJ2-2; no reliable D call. This CDR3 has 14 amino acids. Trimming took 5 bases from V and 1 from J, leaving 9 bases between them. Germline CDR1 SGHNT, CDR2 YYREEE (reference sequence). CDR3 residues: CASSSSVNTGELFF. In DNA form, the CDR3 reads TGTGCCAGCAGTTCCTCAGTGAACACCGGGGAGCTGTTTTTT.

This clonotype was seen more than once but under ten times. The chain links TRBV29-1 to TRBJ1-1, with 10 nucleotides matching TRBD1. CDR3 length: 14 amino acids. Germline V CDR1 and CDR2: SQVTM, ANQGSEA. The trim removed 3 bases at V and 4 bases at J, leaving 5 bases unmatched. Here the CDR3 reads CSVDGQGETTEAFF. In DNA form, the CDR3 reads TGCAGCGTTGATGGACAGGGGGAAACCACTGAAGCTTTCTTT.

The chain uses TRBV20-1 and TRBJ2-1; possibly TRBD2 for D (5 bases). The CDR3 consists of 13 residues. From germline, CDR1 is DFQATT and CDR2 SNEGSKA (reference sequence). The V and J ends lost 2 bases and 2 bases respectively, with 7 bases between them. Written as DNA, the CDR3 is TGCAGTGCTAGATCTAGCCCCTACAATGAGCAGTTCTTC. The encoded protein is CSARSSPYNEQFF.

This clonotype occurred a few times. The J gene is TRBJ1-2, the V gene TRBV27, with TRBD1 matching over 9 bases. The junction had 6 bases not matched to a gene; V was cut back by 3 bases and J by 4 bases. Germline V gene lookup returns CDR1 MNHEY and CDR2 SMNVEV (reference sequence). CDR3 length: 15 residues. The CDR3 nucleotides are TGTGCCAGCAGTTTTACGGACAGGGGCCTCTATGGCTACACCTTC. It specifies CASSFTDRGLYGYTF.

This clonotype has more than one count but fewer than ten. J is TRBJ2-3 and V is TRBV9; D not resolved. The V gene lost 7 bases and the J gene lost 1 base, with 7 bases spanning the gap. The germline V gene encodes CDR1 SGDLS and CDR2 YYNGEE. The CDR3 loop spans 12 amino acids. The CDR3 nucleotides read TGTGCCAGCGGTGAGGGCACAGATACGCAGTATTTT. Encoded protein: CASGEGTDTQYF.

This clonotype was counted between two and nine times. This rearrangement joins TRBV29-1 to TRBJ1-2; 8 bases align to TRBD1. The CDR3 loop spans 13 amino acids. Germline CDR1 SQVTM, CDR2 ANQGSEA. V dropped 6 bases and J dropped 6; count of bases not matched to a gene: 9. CDR3 sequence reads: CSVGAGGWDGYTF. Written as DNA, the CDR3 is TGCAGCGTGGGGGCAGGGGGCTGGGATGGCTACACCTTC.

This clonotype came up a few times. This chain connects TRBV7-8 to TRBJ2-7; D unclear. CDR3 length: 13 residues. The germline V gene has CDR1 SGHVS and CDR2 FQNEAQ. V was pared by 1 base and J by 5 bases, with 9 bases between. The CDR3 reads CASSLDQVHEQYV. CDR3 DNA: TGTGCCAGCAGCTTAGACCAGGTCCACGAGCAGTACGTC.

This clonotype was observed a few times. The gene calls are TRBV6-5 and TRBJ2-4, with D unresolved. Germline CDR1 reads MNHEY; CDR2 reads SVGAGI. Trimming shortened V by 8 bases and J by 6 bases, and 8 bases separated the two germline ends. The CDR3 sequence is 11 residues long. CDR3 DNA: TGTGCCAGCCAACTGGGAAACATTCAGTACTTC. This sequence encodes CASQLGNIQYF.

This clonotype appeared a few times. The CDR3 loop reads CATHTTGQGNYEQYF. The CDR3 region has the DNA TGTGCCACTCACACCACGGGACAGGGAAACTACGAGCAGTACTTC. The chain carries TRBV6-2 or TRBV6-3 and TRBJ2-7; 9 bases match TRBD1. Trimming cost V 10 bases and J 3 bases; bases outside gene matches: 13. Germline CDR1 and CDR2: MNHEY and SVGEGT. This CDR3 has 15 amino acids.

This clonotype showed up just a few times. This rearrangement joins TRBV28 to TRBJ2-7; D possibly corresponds to TRBD2 (5 bases). V was trimmed by 3 bases and J by 0 bases, leaving 6 bases between them. The CDR3 runs to 13 residues. Germline assignment: CDR1 MDHEN and CDR2 SYDVKM. CDR3 residues: CASSLEDSYEQYF. The DNA of the CDR3 is TGTGCCAGCAGTTTGGAGGACTCCTACGAGCAGTACTTC. The full variable domain, completed using reference TRBV28 and TRBJ2-7, is DVKVTQSSRYLVKRTGEKVFLECVQDMDHENMFWYRQDPGLGLRLIYFSYDVKMKEKGDIPEGYSVSREKKERFSLILESASTNQTSMYLCASSLEDSYEQYFGPGTRLTVT.

CDR3 loop: CASSDRGGNYGYTF. CDR3 DNA sequence: TGTGCCAGCAGTGACAGAGGCGGCAACTATGGCTACACCTTC. The chain combines TRBV6-1 with TRBJ1-2; the D is unclear. This CDR3 is 14 amino acids long. Germline CDR1 reads MNHNS; CDR2 reads SASEGT. Trimming left V 3 bases short and J 2 bases short, with 10 bases between.

This sequence joins TRBV29-1 and TRBJ1-1; no reliable D call. The CDR3 sequence is 11 residues long. Germline CDR1 SQVTM, CDR2 ANQGSEA. Trimming cost V 5 bases and J 6 bases, with 10 bases left between them. The DNA for the CDR3 is TGCAGCGTTTCTGCGGCCCCTGAAGCTTTCTTT. Its translation is CSVSAAPEAFF.

This clonotype was observed a handful of times. The chain uses TRBV19 and TRBJ1-1, with D maybe TRBD1 (5 bases). With 7 bases removed from V and 5 bases from J, the gap between germline ends came to 14 bases. CDR3 size: 13 residues. CDR1 is LNHDA and CDR2 is SQIVND in the germline V gene (reference sequence). The DNA of the CDR3 is TGTGCCAGTACCAACCGGGGGAATACTGAAGCTTTCTTT. It codes for CASTNRGNTEAFF.

As DNA, the CDR3 is TGTGCCACCAGCAGCTCCCCGGGGGGTTACTACAATGAGCAGTTCTTC. Its translation is CATSSSPGGYYNEQFF. This chain joins TRBV28 and TRBJ2-1; 7 nucleotides align to TRBD2. This CDR3 has 16 residues. CDR1 and CDR2 (germline): MDHEN, SYDVKM. J gave up 3 bases and V 10 bases, and 15 bases lay outside the gene matches.

The V gene is TRBV6-2 or TRBV6-3, the J gene TRBJ2-7; TRBD2 matches 7 bases. Germline trimming cut 6 bases from V and 0 bases from J; bases unmatched to any gene: 11. This CDR3 spans 16 amino acids. CDR1 is MNHEY and CDR2 is SVGEGT in the germline V gene. CDR3 sequence: CASRPSGTGGSYEQYF. CDR3 nucleotides: TGTGCCAGCAGACCCTCCGGGACGGGGGGCTCCTACGAGCAGTACTTC.

The chain carries TRBV7-2 and TRBJ1-1, with D maybe TRBD1 (5 bases). Trimming shortened V by 4 bases and J by 4 bases, and 16 bases separated the two germline ends. Germline CDR1 SGHTA, CDR2 FQGNSA. CDR3 size: 15 residues. CDR3 DNA sequence: TGTGCCAGCAGCTATGAGGGACTAGGAGGCACTGAAGCTTTCTTT. This encodes CASSYEGLGGTEAFF.

The chain carries TRBV29-1 and TRBJ1-5; D is uncertain. V was pared by 2 bases and J by 2 bases, with 7 bases between. The CDR3 extends over 13 amino acids. Looked up from germline, CDR1 is SQVTM and CDR2 is ANQGSEA. In nucleotides, the CDR3 is TGCAGCGTTGAAACCAGTCGCAATCAGCCCCAGCATTTT. Residues: CSVETSRNQPQHF. Together with reference TRBV29-1 and TRBJ1-5, the CDR3 gives the full variable domain: SAVISQKPSRDICQRGTSLTIQCQVDSQVTMMFWYRQQPGQSLTLIATANQGSEATYESGFVIDKFPISRPNLTFSTLTVSNMSPEDSSIYLCSVETSRNQPQHFGDGTRLSIL.

The chain recombines TRBV19 with TRBJ1-1; D is perhaps TRBD1 (5 bases). V lost 6 bases to trimming and J lost 7 bases, with 18 bases between them. The germline V gene encodes CDR1 LNHDA and CDR2 SQIVND (reference sequence). This CDR3 is 14 amino acids long. The CDR3: CASRNMGGGGEAFF. CDR3 DNA: TGTGCCAGTAGAAATATGGGCGGTGGGGGTGAAGCTTTCTTT. Full variable domain (remainder filled in from reference TRBV19 and TRBJ1-1): DGGITQSPKYLFRKEGQNVTLSCEQNLNHDAMYWYRQDPGQGLRLIYYSQIVNDFQKGDIAEGYSVSREKKESFPLTVTSAQKNPTAFYLCASRNMGGGGEAFFGQGTRLTVV.